The clone carrying this T cell receptor beta chain was counted at least ten times. Its antigen is still unknown. This sample's time point: newly diagnosed GD, antithyroid drugs for less than 3 months. The TCR library was prepared using RNA isolated from PBMCs. Staff took approximately 9.9 milliliters of peripheral blood and put it into EDTA tubes. The record originates from a study of regulatory T cells in long-lasting Graves disease. General observations from the study: Newly diagnosed disease favored TRBV20-1 and TRBJ2-1 over persistent disease.

Researchers made TCR beta libraries by using iRepertoire HTBI primers and running Arm-PCR on CDR3 regions. Each CDR3 protein gets one entry after TCRdb re-called the multiplex PCR reads with MiXCR. The top ten clones hold 10% to 15% of a sample with approximately 490,000 distinct CDR3 sequences, under 20% of them seen once. CDR3 length equals 13 residues. V lost 11 bases to trimming and J lost 4 bases, with 16 bases between them. The germline V gene has CDR1 MNHNS and CDR2 SASEGT. The sample also formed part of further work on T cells in Graves' hyperthyroidism and ophthalmopathy. That report adds: First-round RT-PCR with HTBI primers amplified the TCR CDR3 region. Clonotypes that were expanded in thyroid above 0.001 mostly appeared in blood too.

The receptor was derived from a man aged 35 to 55 with Graves disease. The chain uses TRBV6-1 and TRBJ2-3, with D tentatively TRBD2 (5 bases). The sample consisted of peripheral blood mononuclear cells (PBMCs), taken at new diagnosis, from a patient treated with antithyroid drugs. CDR3 DNA: TGTGCCGCGCACTCGCGGGTCTCAGATACGCAGTATTTT. Translated, it gives CAAHSRVSDTQYF.